These 3 T cell receptor beta chains came from one sample sequenced in a study of T-cell memory formation after mild COVID-19. One entry per CDR3 protein results from TCRdb running MiXCR on the 5' RACE reads. The sample yields 210,000 or so distinct CDR3 sequences, about 10% seen once. The sample was PBMCs or a T cell subset sorted from them (not recorded which). Receptors were obtained from a man younger than 35 who had mild COVID-19 (a few samples of this study predate the infection). Cell type and time point are not known.

This clonotype has ten or more counts. The chain is built from TRBV3-1 and TRBJ2-4; the D gene is possibly TRBD2 (5 bases). Germline-derived CDR1 and CDR2 are LGHDT and YNNKEL (reference sequence). This CDR3 has 16 residues. The V gene lost 1 base and the J gene lost 6 bases, with 16 bases spanning the gap. As DNA, the CDR3 is TGTGCCAGCAGCCAAGTTGTGAAGGCGGGCGTAAACATTCAGTACTTC. It specifies CASSQVVKAGVNIQYF.

This clonotype has more than one count but fewer than ten. This chain links TRBV12-3 or TRBV12-4 with TRBJ2-7; 9 bases are shared with TRBD2. The CDR3 covers 12 residues. V gave up 3 bases and J gave up 7 bases; unmatched junction bases: 1. CDR3 sequence: CASSFAGGEQYV. The CDR3 DNA follows: TGTGCCAGCAGTTTTGCGGGGGGGGAGCAGTACGTC.

This clonotype was observed many times. This chain joins TRBV5-1 and TRBJ1-1; D gene ambiguous. V was clipped by 4 bases and J by 9 bases, with 16 bases between them. Per germline, CDR1 SGHRS and CDR2 YFSETQ. CDR3 size: 13 residues. The CDR3 spells CASSKDADEKAFF. In DNA, the CDR3 is TGCGCCAGCAGCAAGGACGCGGACGAAAAAGCTTTCTTT.